These T cell receptor beta chains were read from a single sample in a study of T cells in Graves' hyperthyroidism and ophthalmopathy. TCRdb itself ran the multiplex PCR reads through MiXCR, one entry per CDR3 protein. The table shows more than 500,000 distinct CDR3 sequences, with 15% to 20% occurring only once. What was sequenced was blood. The origin of the receptors is a woman younger than 45 with Graves' ophthalmopathy. Both conserved end residues are part of each CDR3. A D gene is named only where the DNA matches it firmly. Expanded clones are given a class, and other clones once, few, many or no size at all.

v_call: TRBV12-3/TRBV12-4
j_call: TRBJ1-5
clone_size: many
d_call: -
cdr3_aa: CASSFGGQPQHF
cdr3_nt: TGTGCCAGCAGTTTCGGCGGGCAGCCCCAGCATTTT

v_call: TRBV20-1
j_call: TRBJ2-7
clone_size: many
d_call: TRBD1
cdr3_aa: CSAKGQADYEQYF
cdr3_nt: TGCAGTGCCAAGGGACAGGCAGACTACGAGCAGTACTTC

v_call: TRBV18
j_call: TRBJ2-7
clone_size: many
d_call: -
cdr3_aa: CASSPPGRQLREQYF
cdr3_nt: TGTGCCAGCTCACCACCGGGACGGCAGCTGCGCGAGCAGTACTTC

v_call: TRBV7-2
j_call: TRBJ1-2
clone_size: many
d_call: -
cdr3_aa: CASSHQGPYGYTF
cdr3_nt: TGTGCCAGCAGCCATCAGGGTCCCTATGGCTACACCTTC

v_call: TRBV28
j_call: TRBJ1-1
clone_size: many
d_call: -
cdr3_aa: CASSPVSGTHMNTEAFF
cdr3_nt: TGTGCCAGCAGCCCCGTCTCCGGGACGCACATGAACACTGAAGCTTTCTTT

v_call: TRBV11-3
j_call: TRBJ2-1
clone_size: -
d_call: TRBD2
cdr3_aa: CASSLPGLAGVLNEQFF
cdr3_nt: TGTGCCAGCAGCTTACCGGGACTAGCGGGGGTTCTCAATGAGCAGTTCTTC

v_call: TRBV27
j_call: TRBJ2-3
clone_size: many
d_call: TRBD2
cdr3_aa: CASSPGTSGGLNTQYF
cdr3_nt: TGTGCCAGCAGCCCAGGGACTAGCGGGGGCTTGAATACGCAGTATTTT

v_call: TRBV4-3
j_call: TRBJ2-3
clone_size: few
d_call: TRBD2
cdr3_aa: CASSMGAAREVVDTQYF
cdr3_nt: TGCGCCAGCAGCATGGGAGCGGCGCGGGAGGTCGTAGATACGCAGTATTTT

v_call: TRBV4-2
j_call: TRBJ1-5
clone_size: -
d_call: -
cdr3_aa: CASSQESEGRVDQPQHF
cdr3_nt: TGTGCCAGCAGCCAAGAGTCCGAAGGCAGGGTCGATCAGCCCCAGCATTTT

v_call: TRBV6-4
j_call: TRBJ2-3
clone_size: -
d_call: -
cdr3_aa: CASSERESTDTQYF
cdr3_nt: TGTGCCAGCAGCGAGAGGGAAAGCACAGATACGCAGTATTTT

v_call: TRBV7-2
j_call: TRBJ1-2
clone_size: -
d_call: -
cdr3_aa: CASSVDGTHHTYGYTF
cdr3_nt: TGTGCCAGCAGCGTCGACGGGACACATCACACCTATGGCTACACCTTC

v_call: TRBV11-3
j_call: TRBJ2-5
clone_size: -
d_call: -
cdr3_aa: CASTQCPGPRYF
cdr3_nt: TGTGCCAGCACCCAATGTCCCGGTCCTCGGTACTTC

v_call: TRBV30
j_call: TRBJ2-7
clone_size: many
d_call: TRBD1
cdr3_aa: CAWTPGTGTYEQYF
cdr3_nt: TGTGCCTGGACCCCAGGGACAGGGACCTACGAGCAGTACTTC

v_call: TRBV7-2
j_call: TRBJ2-1
clone_size: few
d_call: -
cdr3_aa: CASSLTPEYNEQFF
cdr3_nt: TGTGCCAGCAGCTTGACACCGGAGTACAATGAGCAGTTCTTC

v_call: TRBV7-8
j_call: TRBJ2-5
clone_size: many
d_call: -
cdr3_aa: CASSLDLGTQYF
cdr3_nt: TGTGCCAGCAGCTTAGACCTGGGGACCCAGTACTTC

v_call: TRBV7-2
j_call: TRBJ1-3
clone_size: -
d_call: -
cdr3_aa: CASSLMGLSSGNTIYF
cdr3_nt: TGTGCCAGCAGCTTAATGGGTCTATCCTCTGGAAACACCATATATTTT

v_call: TRBV7-9
j_call: TRBJ2-3
clone_size: few
d_call: -
cdr3_aa: CASSPTETDTQYF
cdr3_nt: TGTGCCAGCAGCCCTACAGAAACAGATACGCAGTATTTT

v_call: TRBV27
j_call: TRBJ2-2
clone_size: few
d_call: -
cdr3_aa: CASSLWLRNTGELFF
cdr3_nt: TGTGCCAGCAGTTTGTGGCTTAGGAACACCGGGGAGCTGTTTTTT

v_call: TRBV28
j_call: TRBJ2-7
clone_size: -
d_call: TRBD1
cdr3_aa: CATRDREVHEQYF
cdr3_nt: TGTGCCACACGGGACAGGGAGGTCCACGAGCAGTACTTC

v_call: TRBV20-1
j_call: TRBJ2-1
clone_size: many
d_call: TRBD1
cdr3_aa: CSARQGAGNEQFF
cdr3_nt: TGCAGTGCACGACAGGGGGCAGGCAATGAGCAGTTCTTC